The subject of this entry is one T cell receptor (beta chain). Its cognate antigen is unknown. Clones were sequenced by immunoSEQ multiplex PCR, and TCRdb holds only the in-frame ones, with some missing. The sample records 250,000 to 350,000 clones, roughly 87% being singletons. These data belong to a study of cytomegalovirus exposure and HLA in healthy donors. Separate from the approximately 700-subject first cohort was the roughly 120-subject validation cohort, to which the donors belonged. Germline V gives CDR1 SGHRS, CDR2 YFSETQ. V was pared by 1 base and J by 10 bases, with 15 bases between. CDR3 size: 15 residues. Study-wide results and limits: The tendency of first-cohort TCR clusters to co-occur in the 120 or so validation repertoires was the finding of a later analysis.

The V and J genes are TRBV5-1 and TRBJ1-6; D unclear. The sequenced sample consisted of PBMCs. The TCR was taken from a woman in her thirties in good health and CMV-seropositive. Here the CDR3 DNA reads TGCGCCAGCAGCTTGACGGGCCGGAGCGAATCACCCCTCCACTTT. As protein: CASSLTGRSESPLHF.